This T cell receptor beta chain stems from a study of blood T cell repertoires in COVID-19. Germline-derived CDR1 and CDR2 are LNHDA and SQIVND (reference sequence). The CDR3 length is 15 residues. V gave up 1 base and J gave up 4 bases; unmatched junction bases: 4. Profiled with immunoSEQ multiplex PCR; TCRdb holds only in-frame clones, not every one. The data contain approximately 84,000 clones, about three quarters of them singletons. Sequencing was done on a sample of peripheral blood. This TCR came from a man aged 45-60 years with active or convalescent COVID-19. V is TRBV19 and J is TRBJ2-1; 7 nucleotides align to TRBD2. As DNA, the CDR3 is TGTGCCAGTAGTATAGGCGGGGGACTATACAATGAGCAGTTCTTC. This sequence encodes CASSIGGGLYNEQFF.